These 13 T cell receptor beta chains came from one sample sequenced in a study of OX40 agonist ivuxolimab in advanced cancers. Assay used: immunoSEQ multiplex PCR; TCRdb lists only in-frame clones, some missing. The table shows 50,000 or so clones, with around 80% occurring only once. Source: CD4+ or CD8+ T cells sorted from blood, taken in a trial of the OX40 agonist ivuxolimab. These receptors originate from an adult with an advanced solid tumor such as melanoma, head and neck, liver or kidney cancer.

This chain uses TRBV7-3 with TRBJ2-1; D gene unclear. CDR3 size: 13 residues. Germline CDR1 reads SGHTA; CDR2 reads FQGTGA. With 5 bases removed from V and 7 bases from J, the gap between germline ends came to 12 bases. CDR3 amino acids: CASSLGRTNEQFF. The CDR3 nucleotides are TGTGCCAGCAGCCTAGGGCGCACTAATGAGCAGTTCTTC. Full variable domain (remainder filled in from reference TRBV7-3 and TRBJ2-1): GAGVSQTPSNKVTEKGKYVELRCDPISGHTALYWYRQSLGQGPEFLIYFQGTGAADDSGLPNDRFFAVRPEGSVSTLKIQRTERGDSAVYLCASSLGRTNEQFFGPGTRLTVL.

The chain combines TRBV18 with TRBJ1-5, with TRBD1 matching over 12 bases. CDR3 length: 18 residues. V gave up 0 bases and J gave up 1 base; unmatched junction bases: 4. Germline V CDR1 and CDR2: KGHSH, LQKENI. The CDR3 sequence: CASSPPGTGGASNQPQHF. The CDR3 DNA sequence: TGTGCCAGCTCACCACCAGGGACAGGGGGCGCGAGCAATCAGCCCCAGCATTTT.

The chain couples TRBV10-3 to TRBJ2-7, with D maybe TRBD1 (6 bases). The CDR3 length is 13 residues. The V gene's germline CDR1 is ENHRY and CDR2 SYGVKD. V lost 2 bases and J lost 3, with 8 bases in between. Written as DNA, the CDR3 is TGTGCCATCAGTGAGATAGGGGGCTACGAGCAGTACTTC. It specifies CAISEIGGYEQYF.

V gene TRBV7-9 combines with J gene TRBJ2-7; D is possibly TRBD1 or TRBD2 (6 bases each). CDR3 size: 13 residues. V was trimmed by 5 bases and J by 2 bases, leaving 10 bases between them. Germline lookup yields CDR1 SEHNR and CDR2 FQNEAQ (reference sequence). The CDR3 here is CASSRGTTYEQYF. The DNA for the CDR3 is TGTGCCAGCAGCCGGGGGACAACCTACGAGCAGTACTTC.

As DNA, the CDR3 is TGTGCCAGCAGCGCCGACAGTTTTCTCACTGAAGCTTTCTTT. This codes for CASSADSFLTEAFF. V and J are TRBV7-2 and TRBJ1-1; weak D call: TRBD1 (5 bases). Trimming removed 5 bases at V and 4 bases at J, with 14 bases between. Germline values: CDR1 SGHTA, CDR2 FQGNSA. CDR3 length: 14 amino acids. Full variable domain (remainder filled in from reference TRBV7-2 and TRBJ1-1): GAGVSQSPSNKVTEKGKDVELRCDPISGHTALYWYRQSLGQGLEFLIYFQGNSAPDKSGLPSDRFSAERTGGSVSTLTIQRTQQEDSAVYLCASSADSFLTEAFFGQGTRLTVV.

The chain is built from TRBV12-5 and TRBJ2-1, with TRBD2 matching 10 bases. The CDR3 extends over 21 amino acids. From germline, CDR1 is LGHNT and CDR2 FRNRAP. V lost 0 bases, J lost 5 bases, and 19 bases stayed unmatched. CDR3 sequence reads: CASGLVPLALSGGRGDNEQFF. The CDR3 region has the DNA TGTGCTAGTGGTTTGGTACCCCTAGCTCTTAGCGGGGGGCGGGGCGACAATGAGCAGTTCTTC. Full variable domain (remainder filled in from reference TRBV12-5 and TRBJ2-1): DARVTQTPRHKVTEMGQEVTMRCQPILGHNTVFWYRQTMMQGLELLAYFRNRAPLDDSGMPKDRFSAEMPDATLATLKIQPSEPRDSAVYFCASGLVPLALSGGRGDNEQFFGPGTRLTVL.

CDR3 sequence: CASSPGYSYNEQFF. CDR3 nucleotides: TGTGCCAGCTCACCAGGGTATAGCTACAATGAGCAGTTCTTC. V is TRBV18 and J is TRBJ2-1; D not resolved. The CDR3 is 14 residues long. Germline assignment: CDR1 KGHSH and CDR2 LQKENI. Trimming took 2 bases from V and 3 from J, leaving 8 bases between them.

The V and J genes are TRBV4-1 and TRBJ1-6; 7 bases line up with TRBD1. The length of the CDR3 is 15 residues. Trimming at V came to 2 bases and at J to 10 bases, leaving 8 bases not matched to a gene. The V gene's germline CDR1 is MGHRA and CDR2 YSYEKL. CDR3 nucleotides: TGCGCCAGCAGCCAACAACAGGGGTGGCAGTCACCCCTCCACTTT. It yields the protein CASSQQQGWQSPLHF.

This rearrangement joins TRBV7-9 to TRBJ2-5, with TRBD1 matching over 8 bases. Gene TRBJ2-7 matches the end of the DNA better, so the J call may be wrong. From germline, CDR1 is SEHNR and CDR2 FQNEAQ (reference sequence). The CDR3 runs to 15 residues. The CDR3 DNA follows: TGTGCCAGCAGCTTAGGGACAGGGAAGACCTACGAGCAGTACTTC. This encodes CASSLGTGKTYEQYF.

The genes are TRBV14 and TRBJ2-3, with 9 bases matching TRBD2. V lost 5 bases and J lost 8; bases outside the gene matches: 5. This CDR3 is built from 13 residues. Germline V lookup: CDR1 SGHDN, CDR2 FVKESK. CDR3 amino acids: CASSVSGGSTQYF. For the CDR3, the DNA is TGTGCCAGCAGCGTTAGCGGGGGCTCTACGCAGTATTTT.

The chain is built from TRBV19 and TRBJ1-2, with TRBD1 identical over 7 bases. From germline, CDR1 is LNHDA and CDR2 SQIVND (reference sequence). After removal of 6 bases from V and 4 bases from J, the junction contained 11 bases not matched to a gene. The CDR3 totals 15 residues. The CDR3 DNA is TGTGCCAGTAGCCCCGACGGGGCAGGGGGCTATGGCTACACCTTC. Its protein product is CASSPDGAGGYGYTF.

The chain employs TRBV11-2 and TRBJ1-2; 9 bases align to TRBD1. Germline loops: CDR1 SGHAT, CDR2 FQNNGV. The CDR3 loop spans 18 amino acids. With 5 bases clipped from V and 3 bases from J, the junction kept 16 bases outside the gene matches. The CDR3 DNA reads TGTGCCAGCAGCCCAAATACCGGGACAGGGCGAATAGACTATGGCTACACCTTC. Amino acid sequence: CASSPNTGTGRIDYGYTF.

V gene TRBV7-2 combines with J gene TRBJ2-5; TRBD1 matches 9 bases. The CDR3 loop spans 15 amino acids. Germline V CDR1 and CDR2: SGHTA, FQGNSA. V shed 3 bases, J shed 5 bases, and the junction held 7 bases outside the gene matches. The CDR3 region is CASSLMWTGVETQYF. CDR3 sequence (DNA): TGTGCCAGCAGCTTGATGTGGACAGGGGTGGAGACCCAGTACTTC. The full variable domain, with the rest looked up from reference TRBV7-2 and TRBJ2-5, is GAGVSQSPSNKVTEKGKDVELRCDPISGHTALYWYRQSLGQGLEFLIYFQGNSAPDKSGLPSDRFSAERTGGSVSTLTIQRTQQEDSAVYLCASSLMWTGVETQYFGPGTRLLVL.